The 18 T cell receptor beta chains given below trace back to one sample, sequenced in a study of shared clonotypes between healthy human individuals. Profiled with immunoSEQ multiplex PCR; TCRdb holds only in-frame clones, not every one. Among roughly 1.4 million clones listed, 98% were seen once. The sequencing sample was made of naive CD4+ T cells sorted from blood. Sample subset: CD45RA+ positively selected. These receptors were collected from a man aged 30-40 years in good health.

The chain links TRBV28 to TRBJ2-3, with D maybe TRBD2 (6 bases). CDR3 length equals 13 residues. Trimming removed 10 bases from V and 2 bases from J, with 13 bases in between. The germline V gene encodes CDR1 MDHEN and CDR2 SYDVKM. The CDR3 reads CATDSGPTDTQYF. The CDR3 region has the DNA TGTGCCACCGATAGCGGACCCACAGATACGCAGTATTTT.

This clone was observed once. The chain employs TRBV18 and TRBJ2-3, with 10 bases lining up with TRBD1. The germline CDR1 and CDR2 sequences are KGHSH and LQKENI. V gave up 8 bases and J gave up 7 bases; unmatched junction bases: 33. This CDR3 has 22 amino acids. Here the CDR3 reads CASPRDRGVPRPGLTSKNTQYF. The CDR3 bases are TGTGCCAGCCCCCGGGACAGGGGTGTTCCACGTCCGGGACTCACCTCCAAAAATACGCAGTATTTT.

About this clone: Additional DNA sequences in this sample encode the identical CDR3. J is TRBJ2-1 and V is TRBV5-1; a possible D gene is TRBD2 (5 bases). The CDR3 totals 13 residues. Trimming removed 4 bases at V and 5 bases at J, with 10 bases between. Germline assignment: CDR1 SGHRS and CDR2 YFSETQ. DNA of the CDR3: TGCGCCAGCAGCCGGACTGGGGACAATGAGCAGTTCTTC. It specifies CASSRTGDNEQFF.

CDR3 sequence: CASSLRTPVTQAFF. The CDR3 region has the DNA TGTGCCAGCAGCCTACGCACTCCAGTAACTCAGGCTTTCTTT. The chain couples TRBV28 to TRBJ1-1; D ambiguous. The CDR3 spans 14 residues. V lost 6 bases and J 11 bases, leaving 22 bases between the germline ends. Germline CDR1 is MDHEN and CDR2 is SYDVKM.

The rearrangement uses TRBV11-3 and TRBJ2-2, with D possibly TRBD2 on 5 matching bases. Germline V gene sequence: CDR1 SGHNT, CDR2 YENEEA. The CDR3 runs 13 residues. V dropped 8 bases and J dropped 1 base, with 8 bases sitting between them. This CDR3 is CASGSMNTGELFF. For the CDR3, the DNA is TGTGCCAGCGGGAGTATGAACACCGGGGAGCTGTTTTTT.

The chain uses TRBV2 and TRBJ2-3; 10 bases are a match to TRBD2. The CDR3 consists of 14 residues. CDR1 is SNHLY and CDR2 is FYNNEI in the germline V gene. The V and J ends lost 6 bases and 2 bases, in that order; junction bases with no gene match: 2. CDR3: CASRLAGNTDTQYF. The CDR3, as DNA: TGTGCCAGCAGACTAGCGGGGAACACAGATACGCAGTATTTT.

The rearrangement uses TRBV5-1 and TRBJ2-5; TRBD1 matches at 8 bases. Looked up from germline, CDR1 is SGHRS and CDR2 is YFSETQ. The CDR3 totals 15 residues. The V gene end was trimmed by 1 base and the J gene end by 5 bases; junction bases not matched to a gene: 7. The CDR3 loop reads CASSLNTGGRETQYF. The CDR3 nucleotides are TGCGCCAGCAGCTTGAATACAGGGGGGAGGGAGACCCAGTACTTC.

The count of this clone is one. The chain recombines TRBV10-1 with TRBJ2-7; 11 nucleotides match TRBD1. The germline V gene encodes CDR1 WNHNN and CDR2 SYGVQD (reference sequence). The CDR3 totals 15 residues. V lost 6 bases and J lost 3; bases outside the gene matches: 7. The CDR3 here is CASSARDRGVYEQYF. The DNA for the CDR3 is TGCGCCAGCAGCGCCCGGGACAGGGGGGTCTACGAGCAGTACTTC.

The rearrangement links TRBV4-3 to TRBJ1-1; tentatively, D is TRBD1 (5 bases). Germline CDR1 reads LGHNA; CDR2 reads YSLEER. The CDR3 loop spans 14 amino acids. V was trimmed by 6 bases and J by 4 bases, leaving 15 bases between them. CDR3 region: CASSLNRYGTEAFF. The CDR3 DNA reads as TGCGCCAGCAGTTTAAACAGGTATGGCACTGAAGCTTTCTTT.

CDR3 DNA: TGTGCCAGCAGCTTGGGTCCCCTTGACTCCTACGAGCAGTACTTC. Translated, it gives CASSLGPLDSYEQYF. This chain connects TRBV5-6 to TRBJ2-7, with D unclear. The CDR3 is 15 residues long. The V gene's germline CDR1 is SGHDT and CDR2 YYEEEE. Trimming cost V 0 bases and J 0 bases, with 10 bases left between them.

This chain joins TRBV27 and TRBJ2-3; D not certain. CDR3 size: 16 residues. Per the germline V gene, CDR1 is MNHEY and CDR2 is SMNVEV (reference sequence). V was shortened by 5 bases and J by 0 bases, with 15 bases between the two germline ends. CDR3 DNA sequence: TGTGCCAGCAGTCCCTCCCGGGCTTTAAGCACAGATACGCAGTATTTT. The encoded protein is CASSPSRALSTDTQYF.

This sequence joins TRBV7-9 and TRBJ2-1; no firm D call. CDR1 and CDR2 from the germline V gene are SEHNR and FQNEAQ (reference sequence). Trimming shortened V by 2 bases and J by 8 bases, and 13 bases separated the two germline ends. The CDR3 runs to 14 residues. The chain's CDR3 is CASSLSASGHEQFF. CDR3 DNA sequence: TGTGCCAGCAGCTTATCGGCGTCGGGTCATGAGCAGTTCTTC. Variable domain in full (rest from reference TRBV7-9 and TRBJ2-1): DTGVSQNPRHKITKRGQNVTFRCDPISEHNRLYWYRQTLGQGPEFLTYFQNEAQLEKSRLLSDRFSAERPKGSFSTLEIQRTEQGDSAMYLCASSLSASGHEQFFGPGTRLTVL.

Worth noting for this clone: The identical CDR3 is also encoded by other nucleotide sequences in the sample. The chain carries TRBV7-8 and TRBJ2-7, with a possible D match to TRBD2 (6 bases). Deletions cut 5 bases from V and 1 base from J, with 9 bases between. CDR1 and CDR2 from the germline V gene are SGHVS and FQNEAQ. The CDR3 totals 13 residues. CDR3: CASSRGLSYEQYF. Written as DNA, the CDR3 is TGTGCCAGCAGCCGTGGACTATCCTACGAGCAGTACTTC.

The chain employs TRBV11-3 and TRBJ2-3; D gene ambiguous. The germline V gene has CDR1 SGHNT and CDR2 YENEEA. This CDR3 is built from 13 residues. Trimming shortened V by 0 bases and J by 7 bases, and 8 bases separated the two germline ends. The DNA for the CDR3 is TGTGCCAGCAGCTTAGAACCAACAAATACGCAGTATTTT. It codes for CASSLEPTNTQYF.

On this clone itself: The sample has other DNA sequences that encode this CDR3 too. V gene TRBV18 combines with J gene TRBJ2-3; D not resolved. CDR1 and CDR2 (germline): KGHSH, LQKENI. The V end lost 3 bases, the J end lost 1 base, and 11 bases lay between the germline ends. This CDR3 has 15 amino acids. The CDR3 DNA sequence: TGTGCCAGCTCACCCCTGGCCATTGGCACAGATACGCAGTATTTT. It specifies CASSPLAIGTDTQYF.

The chain has TRBV14 and TRBJ1-5; possible D gene TRBD1, 5 bases. This CDR3 region has 14 residues. Per germline, CDR1 SGHDN and CDR2 FVKESK. V was trimmed by 0 bases and J by 6 bases, leaving 9 bases between them. DNA of the CDR3: TGTGCCAGCAGCCAAGAGGAGGGGTTTCAGCCCCAGCATTTT. Translating it yields CASSQEEGFQPQHF.

This clone was counted once. This chain joins TRBV7-2 and TRBJ2-7; 8 bases are shared with TRBD1. The CDR3 runs 16 residues. Germline CDR1 and CDR2: SGHTA and FQGNSA. V was pared by 5 bases and J by 0 bases, with 9 bases of the junction left unmatched. The CDR3 nucleotides are TGTGCCAGCAGCCTAGTTGTAGGACAGGGCTCCTACGAGCAGTACTTC. It is translated as CASSLVVGQGSYEQYF.

V usage is TRBV6-5 and J usage is TRBJ2-1; 9 bases fit TRBD2. The V gene's germline CDR1 is MNHEY and CDR2 SVGAGI. CDR3 length: 14 residues. The junction had 9 bases not matched to a gene; V was cut back by 7 bases and J by 8 bases. In DNA, the CDR3 is TGTGCCAGCACCCCGTATAGCGGGAGTTATGAGCAGTTCTTC. As protein: CASTPYSGSYEQFF.